A selection of T cell receptor beta chains follows, all from one sample in a study of cytomegalovirus exposure and HLA in healthy donors. Method: immunoSEQ multiplex PCR; TCRdb's copy keeps in-frame clones and lacks some. The sample lists about 150,000 clones; over 75% were seen once. The sequenced sample was PBMCs. Source of these receptors: a man in his thirties or forties in good health and CMV-seropositive. Each CDR3 is given with its conserved first and last residue. D genes are given only for firm matches. Size is omitted from some rows. Given values are once, few, many or a class for expanded clones.

v_call	d_call	j_call	clone_size	cdr3_aa	cdr3_nt
TRBV7-8	NA	TRBJ2-7	NA	CASSLTYEQYF	TGTGCCAGCAGCTTAACTTACGAGCAGTACTTC
TRBV19	TRBD1	TRBJ1-2	NA	CASSFGTGTDGYTF	TGTGCCAGTAGTTTCGGGACAGGGACCGATGGCTACACCTTC
TRBV28	TRBD1	TRBJ1-2	NA	CASSLRDRGLGYGYTF	TGTGCCAGCAGTTTAAGGGACAGGGGTTTAGGGTATGGCTACACCTTC
TRBV15	TRBD1	TRBJ1-2	NA	CATSGQRQGRNYGYTF	TGTGCCACCAGCGGCCAAAGACAGGGACGGAACTATGGCTACACCTTC
TRBV5-1	NA	TRBJ2-2	NA	CASSLIQAGELFF	TGCGCCAGCAGCTTGATCCAGGCCGGGGAGCTGTTTTTT
TRBV5-1	TRBD1	TRBJ2-1	NA	CASTLTGDFNEQFF	TGCGCCAGCACCCTGACAGGGGATTTCAATGAGCAGTTCTTC
TRBV2	NA	TRBJ2-5	NA	CASNRQGGRETQYF	TGTGCCAGCAATAGACAGGGAGGTAGAGAGACCCAGTACTTC
TRBV30	NA	TRBJ1-5	few	CAWSTGDIRQEPQHF	TGTGCCTGGTCGACCGGGGACATAAGGCAGGAACCCCAGCATTTT
TRBV7-6	NA	TRBJ1-1	NA	CASSFRAGDEAFF	TGTGCCAGCAGCTTCAGGGCTGGCGATGAAGCTTTCTTT
TRBV7-9	NA	TRBJ2-1	NA	CASREGGNNEQFF	TGTGCCAGCAGAGAGGGGGGGAACAATGAGCAGTTCTTC
TRBV9	NA	TRBJ1-3	NA	CASSVEGLLSGNTIYF	TGTGCCAGCAGCGTAGAGGGACTTCTCTCTGGAAACACCATATATTTT
TRBV29-1	TRBD1	TRBJ2-1	NA	CSVDLGQPLSYNEQFF	TGCAGCGTCGACTTGGGACAGCCTCTATCCTACAATGAGCAGTTCTTC
TRBV19	TRBD1	TRBJ1-1	NA	CASSPGGTGNTEAFF	TGTGCCAGTAGTCCAGGCGGGACAGGGAACACTGAAGCTTTCTTT
TRBV28	NA	TRBJ2-3	NA	CASTQRGTDTQYF	TGTGCCAGCACGCAGAGGGGCACAGATACGCAGTATTTT
TRBV27	NA	TRBJ1-2	NA	CASSSFHRANYGYTF	TGTGCCAGCAGCTCCTTCCACAGGGCTAACTATGGCTACACCTTC
TRBV18	TRBD2	TRBJ2-7	NA	CASSPGRVEYEQYF	TGTGCCAGCTCACCGGGGAGGGTTGAGTACGAGCAGTACTTC
TRBV7-8	TRBD2	TRBJ2-7	NA	CASSLAGIGTRSHEQYF	TGTGCCAGCAGCTTAGCAGGGATCGGGACTAGAAGTCACGAGCAGTACTTC
TRBV4-1	NA	TRBJ2-5	NA	CASSQPTGGREETQYF	TGCGCCAGCAGCCAACCTACGGGGGGCAGGGAAGAGACCCAGTACTTC
TRBV1	NA	TRBJ1-2	once	CTSSQPRYRGPGYGYTF	TGCACCAGCAGCCAACCCCGCTACAGGGGCCCTGGCTATGGCTACACCTTC
TRBV30	NA	TRBJ2-7	NA	CAWSVQGYEQYF	TGTGCCTGGAGTGTACAGGGCTACGAGCAGTACTTC
TRBV2	NA	TRBJ1-1	NA	CASSEFGGGEAFF	TGTGCCAGCAGTGAGTTCGGGGGGGGTGAAGCTTTCTTT
TRBV28	TRBD1	TRBJ1-2	NA	CASSYLGPGQGTRGYTF	TGTGCCAGCAGTTACCTTGGGCCGGGACAGGGGACTAGAGGCTACACCTTC
TRBV5-1	TRBD2	TRBJ2-7	NA	CASSLASSGNREQYF	TGCGCCAGCAGCTTGGCCTCTAGCGGGAACCGGGAGCAGTACTTC
TRBV7-9	TRBD2	TRBJ2-1	NA	CASSLGGGAGLNEQFF	TGTGCCAGCAGCTTAGGCGGGGGGGCCGGGTTGAATGAGCAGTTCTTC
TRBV14	NA	TRBJ2-2	NA	CASSQDRPSTGELFF	TGTGCCAGCAGCCAAGACAGGCCGAGCACCGGGGAGCTGTTTTTT
TRBV2	TRBD1	TRBJ2-6	NA	CASSHNRGPGANVLTF	TGTGCCAGCAGCCATAACAGGGGGCCTGGGGCCAACGTCCTGACTTTC
TRBV28	TRBD1	TRBJ1-5	NA	CASSHTGTETYQPQHF	TGTGCCAGCAGTCATACCGGGACAGAGACTTATCAGCCCCAGCATTTT
TRBV28	NA	TRBJ2-5	NA	CASSGWAETQYF	TGTGCCAGCAGTGGGTGGGCAGAGACCCAGTACTTC
TRBV30	NA	TRBJ1-1	NA	CAWSVDVLPNTEAFF	TGTGCCTGGAGTGTAGATGTACTGCCGAACACTGAAGCTTTCTTT
TRBV7-9	TRBD2	TRBJ2-7	NA	CSSSLVLGRGEQYF	TGTTCCAGCAGCTTAGTCCTGGGGAGGGGCGAGCAGTACTTC
TRBV7-2	TRBD2	TRBJ2-7	NA	CASSPGAGVPTYEQYF	TGTGCCAGCAGTCCCGGGGCGGGGGTCCCGACCTACGAGCAGTACTTC